These 31 T cell receptor beta chains originate from one sample sequenced in a study of early T cells in non-severe SARS-CoV-2 infection. MiXCR, applied by TCRdb to the 5' RACE reads, yields one record per CDR3 protein. Seen here are 69,000 or so distinct CDR3 sequences, 4% to 6% observed once, and the top ten hold 3.5% to 4%. The sample here was whole blood, taken at baseline. The receptor set was obtained from an adult who was a healthcare worker with PCR-confirmed SARS-CoV-2 infection or an uninfected control (not recorded which). The donor label of this sample is uncertain.

The sample holds many counts of this clonotype. The rearrangement links TRBV7-9 to TRBJ1-6, with D uncertain. V was cut by 3 bases and J by 2 bases, with 17 bases left in between. The CDR3 length is 18 residues. The germline CDR1 and CDR2 sequences are SEHNR and FQNEAQ (reference sequence). Here the CDR3 DNA reads TGTGCCAGCAGCTTCTACATTTACGTGGCCGCCTATAATTCACCCCTCCACTTT. This codes for CASSFYIYVAAYNSPLHF.

This clonotype was picked up many times. J is TRBJ2-3 and V is TRBV7-9; D gene ambiguous. CDR1 is SEHNR, CDR2 FQNEAQ, per germline (reference sequence). This CDR3 comprises 12 residues. The ends were cut back, 2 bases at V and 4 bases at J, with 4 bases in the middle. The CDR3 reads CASSLLPDTQYF. The CDR3 bases are TGTGCCAGCAGCTTACTCCCAGATACGCAGTATTTT.

This clonotype has only a few counts. One end of the junction varies from germline; a read error may be responsible. The V and J genes are TRBV6-6 and TRBJ1-2, with TRBD1 as a possible D gene (5 bases). The CDR3 is made up of 10 amino acids. Germline V lookup: CDR1 MNHNY, CDR2 SVGAGI (reference sequence). In DNA, the CDR3 is TGTGCCAGCAAGGACACAGGCAGCTCCTTC. Translating it yields CASKDTGSSF.

In its sample, this clonotype was seen many times. The chain has TRBV20-1 and TRBJ2-5; D tentatively fits TRBD1 or TRBD2 (5 bases each). V lost 6 bases to trimming and J lost 1 base, with 12 bases between them. The CDR3 has 13 amino acids. CDR1 and CDR2 (germline): DFQATT, SNEGSKA (reference sequence). CDR3 in amino acids: CSASPGPQETQYF. In DNA form, the CDR3 reads TGCAGTGCATCCCCGGGGCCCCAAGAGACCCAGTACTTC.

This sequence joins TRBV5-1 and TRBJ2-5, with D hard to call. This CDR3 comprises 11 residues. The germline gives CDR1 SGHRS, CDR2 YFSETQ. V was shortened by 0 bases and J by 5 bases, with 2 bases between the two germline ends. The CDR3 loop reads CASSLDETQYF. CDR3 DNA sequence: TGCGCCAGCAGCTTGGACGAGACCCAGTACTTC.

This clonotype has just a few counts. The V and J genes are TRBV12-3 or TRBV12-4 and TRBJ1-2; 9 bases line up with TRBD1. There are 15 residues in the CDR3. Germline trimming cut 3 bases from V and 4 bases from J; bases unmatched to any gene: 6. For the CDR3, the DNA is TGTGCCAGCAGTTTGGGACAGGGTGTAACCTATGGCTACACCTTC. This sequence encodes CASSLGQGVTYGYTF.

This clonotype was counted between two and nine times. The gene calls are TRBV29-1 and TRBJ2-1; tentatively, D is TRBD2 (5 bases). CDR1 SQVTM and CDR2 ANQGSEA come from the germline V gene. The CDR3 totals 15 residues. The ends were cut back, 2 bases at V and 0 bases at J, with 11 bases in the middle. The CDR3, as DNA: TGCAGCGTTGAAAGCCGGGGTGGCTCCTACAATGAGCAGTTCTTC. It encodes CSVESRGGSYNEQFF.

This sequence joins TRBV12-3 or TRBV12-4 and TRBJ2-1; D might be TRBD2 (6 bases). This CDR3 has 14 amino acids. Deletions cut 8 bases from V and 9 bases from J, with 20 bases between. Here the CDR3 DNA reads TGTGCCAGCTATAAAGGTGGGGGGAAAGGTGAGCAGTTCTTC. It yields the protein CASYKGGGKGEQFF.

At least ten counts were recorded for this clonotype. The gene calls are TRBV6-2 or TRBV6-3 and TRBJ2-7; possible D gene TRBD1, 6 bases. In germline, CDR1 is MNHEY, CDR2 SVGEGT. This CDR3 comprises 11 residues. The V end lost 7 bases, the J end lost 3 bases, and 7 bases lay between the germline ends. CDR3 DNA: TGTGCCAGCACCAGGGGCTACGAGCAGTACTTC. This sequence encodes CASTRGYEQYF.

The table lists this clonotype with many counts. The CDR3 DNA follows: TGTGCCAGCAGCCTCGGTCCGGGATCCGAGCAGTACTTC. Its protein product is CASSLGPGSEQYF. This chain connects TRBV6-2 or TRBV6-3 to TRBJ2-7; D perhaps matches TRBD2 (5 bases). The CDR3 consists of 13 residues. The V end lost 6 bases, the J end lost 6 bases, and 15 bases lay between the germline ends. CDR1 is MNHEY, CDR2 SVGEGT, per germline.

This clonotype was observed at least ten times. The chain links TRBV20-1 to TRBJ2-1; 7 bases agree with TRBD1. The ends lost 4 bases at V and 10 bases at J; junction bases unmatched: 4. The CDR3 has 11 residues. The germline V gene has CDR1 DFQATT and CDR2 SNEGSKA (reference sequence). The CDR3 protein is CSAKGAREQFF. Here the CDR3 DNA reads TGCAGTGCTAAGGGGGCTCGCGAGCAGTTCTTC.

This chain links TRBV6-1 with TRBJ1-5, with D possibly being TRBD1 (5 bases). V dropped 6 bases and J dropped 0 bases, with 18 bases sitting between them. Germline V CDR1 and CDR2: MNHNS, SASEGT. The CDR3 has 17 amino acids. For the CDR3, the DNA is TGTGCCAGCAGCGACAGACAGATAATCCCTAGCAATCAGCCCCAGCATTTT. Its protein product is CASSDRQIIPSNQPQHF.

This clonotype appeared a few times. V and J are TRBV4-2 and TRBJ2-1, with D hard to call. From germline, CDR1 is LGHNA and CDR2 YNFKEQ. The CDR3 is 14 amino acids. V lost 4 bases to trimming and J lost 2 bases, with 9 bases between them. CDR3 DNA: TGTGCCAGCAGCCCCTATCGGGCCTACAATGAGCAGTTCTTC. This encodes CASSPYRAYNEQFF.

This clonotype was counted ten times or more. The genes are TRBV27 and TRBJ2-5, with a tentative D call TRBD2 (5 bases). This CDR3 has 15 residues. V was clipped by 5 bases and J by 1 base, with 14 bases between them. Germline V gene data show CDR1 as MNHEY and CDR2 as SMNVEV (reference sequence). The CDR3 here is CASSILARGQETQYF. DNA for the CDR3: TGTGCCAGCAGTATTCTAGCACGGGGCCAAGAGACCCAGTACTTC.

The sample holds many counts of this clonotype. The chain joins TRBV19 to TRBJ2-7; the D is unclear. This CDR3 is 12 amino acids long. The V gene lost 5 bases and the J gene lost 3 bases, with 8 bases spanning the gap. Germline V gene lookup returns CDR1 LNHDA and CDR2 SQIVND (reference sequence). DNA of the CDR3: TGTGCCAGTAGTGACCGGAGCTACGAGCAGTACTTC. Protein sequence: CASSDRSYEQYF.

This clonotype has more than one count but fewer than ten. The V and J genes are TRBV6-6 and TRBJ1-4, with 9 bases identical to TRBD1. The CDR3 sequence is 15 residues long. CDR1 and CDR2 from the germline V gene are MNHNY and SVGAGI (reference sequence). Germline trimming cut 7 bases from V and 3 bases from J; bases unmatched to any gene: 6. Here the CDR3 reads CASMKQGAANEKLFF. The CDR3 bases are TGTGCCAGCATGAAACAGGGGGCGGCTAATGAAAAACTGTTTTTT.

This chain uses TRBV7-2 with TRBJ2-7, with D tentatively TRBD1 (6 bases). The CDR3 runs 12 residues. The germline V and J ends were trimmed by 5 bases and 3 bases, with 8 bases remaining between them. The V gene's germline CDR1 is SGHTA and CDR2 FQGNSA. Here the CDR3 reads CASSQTGYEQYF. CDR3 sequence (DNA): TGTGCCAGCAGCCAGACAGGCTACGAGCAGTACTTC.

The V gene is TRBV12-3 or TRBV12-4, the J gene TRBJ1-5; perhaps TRBD1 as D (6 bases). V lost 1 base and J 0 bases, leaving 10 bases between the germline ends. The CDR3 runs to 16 residues. The CDR3 loop reads CASSLGTALSNQPQHF. The CDR3 nucleotides are TGTGCCAGCAGTTTAGGGACAGCCCTTAGCAATCAGCCCCAGCATTTT.

In its sample, this clonotype was seen many times. This chain uses TRBV6-6 with TRBJ2-1; 9 bases map to TRBD2. The CDR3 is made up of 17 amino acids. CDR1 and CDR2 (germline): MNHNY, SVGAGI (reference sequence). V lost 8 bases and J lost 2; bases outside the gene matches: 13. For the CDR3, the DNA is TGTGCCAGCCTCCTAACCCGGACTAGCGACACCTACAATGAGCAGTTCTTC. Protein: CASLLTRTSDTYNEQFF.

With regard to this clonotype: A read error may explain this, as a much larger clone is one base away. The chain uses TRBV6-2 or TRBV6-3 and TRBJ1-5; perhaps TRBD1 as D (6 bases). The germline gives CDR1 MNHEY, CDR2 SVGEGT. V was shortened by 6 bases and J by 10 bases, with 25 bases between the two germline ends. This CDR3 is built from 16 residues. The CDR3 loop is CASSPPEDSHAVPQHF. The CDR3 nucleotides read TGTGCCAGCAGCCCCCCAGAGGACAGCCACGCCGTACCCCAGCATTTT.

This clonotype has a handful of counts. This rearrangement joins TRBV24-1 to TRBJ1-2; 7 nucleotides align to TRBD1. From germline, CDR1 is KGHDR and CDR2 SFDVKD. V lost 4 bases and J lost 6; bases outside the gene matches: 10. There are 15 residues in the CDR3. The chain's CDR3 is CATSEGPGTVNGYTF. The CDR3 coding sequence is TGTGCCACCAGTGAGGGCCCCGGGACAGTAAATGGCTACACCTTC.

This clonotype has a count of ten or more. The gene calls are TRBV10-1 and TRBJ2-7; 8 bases are shared with TRBD1. The CDR3 is made up of 16 amino acids. Trimming at V came to 2 bases and at J to 3 bases, leaving 9 bases not matched to a gene. The germline CDR1 and CDR2 sequences are WNHNN and SYGVQD (reference sequence). In nucleotides, the CDR3 is TGCGCCAGCAGTGAGGGTGGACAGGGAATCATCTACGAGCAGTACTTC. Protein sequence: CASSEGGQGIIYEQYF.

This clonotype occurred many times. The chain has TRBV5-8 and TRBJ2-1, with D perhaps TRBD2 (5 bases). Trimming shortened V by 1 base and J by 8 bases, and 19 bases separated the two germline ends. The CDR3 has 16 residues. The germline V gene has CDR1 SGHTS and CDR2 YDEGEE. The CDR3 sequence is CASSLFLSGWSDEQFF. The CDR3, as DNA: TGTGCCAGCAGCTTGTTCCTTTCGGGGTGGTCTGATGAGCAGTTCTTC.

This clonotype has at least ten counts. The gene calls are TRBV7-6 and TRBJ1-5; tentative D call: TRBD1 (5 bases). Deletions cut 5 bases from V and 7 bases from J, with 9 bases between. The CDR3 contains 12 residues. The germline V gene encodes CDR1 SGHVS and CDR2 FNYEAQ. This CDR3 is CASSPGGQPQHF. The DNA of the CDR3 is TGTGCCAGCAGCCCTGGGGGGCAGCCCCAGCATTTT.

The sample holds many counts of this clonotype. The chain joins TRBV20-1 to TRBJ2-7, with D unresolved. CDR3 length: 17 residues. CDR1 DFQATT and CDR2 SNEGSKA come from the germline V gene (reference sequence). V lost 5 bases to trimming and J lost 2 bases, with 25 bases between them. CDR3 in amino acids: CSAPRNGYAEIAYEQYF. CDR3 in DNA: TGCAGTGCTCCACGCAATGGGTATGCAGAGATCGCCTACGAGCAGTACTTC.

This clonotype occurred a few times. The chain has TRBV7-2 and TRBJ2-7; 12 bases line up with TRBD1. Germline CDR1 SGHTA, CDR2 FQGNSA. V lost 5 bases, J lost 3 bases, and 5 bases stayed unmatched. This CDR3 region has 15 residues. The CDR3 region is CASSRGQGAGYEQYF. The CDR3 region has the DNA TGTGCCAGCAGCAGGGGACAGGGGGCGGGCTACGAGCAGTACTTC.

This clonotype was seen at least ten times. The rearrangement uses TRBV20-1 and TRBJ2-3, with 13 nucleotides matching TRBD2. V was clipped by 5 bases and J by 2 bases; unmatched bases: 7. CDR3 length: 16 amino acids. Germline V lookup: CDR1 DFQATT, CDR2 SNEGSKA (reference sequence). CDR3 in amino acids: CSASKGLAGITDTQYF. The CDR3 DNA follows: TGCAGTGCTTCCAAGGGACTAGCGGGGATCACAGATACGCAGTATTTT.

This clonotype was seen a handful of times. The chain uses TRBV6-2 or TRBV6-3 and TRBJ2-3; D is perhaps TRBD1 or TRBD2 (6 bases each). V was trimmed by 6 bases and J by 8 bases, leaving 18 bases between them. CDR1 and CDR2 (germline): MNHEY, SVGEGT. The CDR3 extends over 14 amino acids. Written as DNA, the CDR3 is TGTGCCAGCAGCCTAGGGGGGTATGAGGGTACGCAGTATTTT. Protein sequence: CASSLGGYEGTQYF.

This clonotype was observed a handful of times. CDR3 loop: CASSAGGAPDTEAFF. CDR3 coding DNA: TGTGCCAGCAGCGCCGGGGGCGCCCCGGACACTGAAGCTTTCTTT. The V call is TRBV11-3, the J call TRBJ1-1; D possibly corresponds to TRBD1 (6 bases). Germline CDR1 SGHNT, CDR2 YENEEA. CDR3 length: 15 residues. The V end was cut by 5 bases, the J end by 3 bases, with 16 bases between.

V is TRBV6-2 or TRBV6-3 and J is TRBJ2-1; the D is unclear. CDR1 and CDR2 from the germline V gene are MNHEY and SVGEGT. The ends were cut back, 6 bases at V and 4 bases at J, with 10 bases in the middle. CDR3 size: 13 residues. CDR3 in DNA: TGTGCCAGCAGCATGGATATTTACAATGAGCAGTTCTTC. Translation: CASSMDIYNEQFF.

This clonotype has just a few counts. The chain recombines TRBV20-1 with TRBJ2-7; D uncertain. The CDR3 is 15 residues long. Trimming pared 0 bases from V and 3 bases from J, leaving 15 bases between. Germline assignment: CDR1 DFQATT and CDR2 SNEGSKA (reference sequence). CDR3 sequence (DNA): TGCAGTGCTAGAGAACACCCGGGCCCGCTCTACGAGCAGTACTTC. It encodes CSAREHPGPLYEQYF.